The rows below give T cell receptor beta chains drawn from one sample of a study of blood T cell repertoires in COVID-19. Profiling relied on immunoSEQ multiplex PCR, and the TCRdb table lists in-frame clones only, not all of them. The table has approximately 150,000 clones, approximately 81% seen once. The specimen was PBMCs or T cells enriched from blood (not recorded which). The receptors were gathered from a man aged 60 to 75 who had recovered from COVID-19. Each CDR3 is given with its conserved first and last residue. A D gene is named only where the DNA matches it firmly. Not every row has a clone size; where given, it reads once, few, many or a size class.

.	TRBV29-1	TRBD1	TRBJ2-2	TGCAGCGTGCCCGGGACAGGGGACACCGGGGAGCTGTTTTTT	CSVPGTGDTGELFF
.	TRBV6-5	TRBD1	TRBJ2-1	TGTGCCAGCAGTTACTCCGGGACAGGGAACAATGAGCAGTTCTTC	CASSYSGTGNNEQFF
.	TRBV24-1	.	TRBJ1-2	TGTGCCACCAGTGACAGGGGCCCTAACTATGGCTACACCTTC	CATSDRGPNYGYTF
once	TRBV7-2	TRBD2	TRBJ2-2	TGTGCCAGCAGCTTAAAGCGGGGGAACACCGGGGAGCTGTTTTTT	CASSLKRGNTGELFF
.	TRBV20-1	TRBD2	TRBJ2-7	TGCAGTGCTCTTAGCGGGTTCGAGCAGTACTTC	CSALSGFEQYF
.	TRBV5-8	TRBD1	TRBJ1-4	TGTGCCAGCAGCTTACCCGTAGGGGGCGGCGAAAAACTGTTTTTT	CASSLPVGGGEKLFF
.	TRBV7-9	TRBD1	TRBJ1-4	TGTGCCAGCAACAGGGGTTGGACTAATGAAAAACTGTTTTTT	CASNRGWTNEKLFF
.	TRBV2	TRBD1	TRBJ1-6	TGTGCCAGCAGTGAAGAGGGACAGGGGGTACCGTCACCCCTCCACTTT	CASSEEGQGVPSPLHF
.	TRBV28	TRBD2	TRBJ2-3	TGTGCCAGCAGTTTACTAGCGGGAGGCGCAGATACGCAGTATTTT	CASSLLAGGADTQYF
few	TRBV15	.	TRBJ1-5	TGTGCCACCAGCAGAGAATTAAGAACAGGTAGCAATCAGCCCCAGCATTTT	CATSRELRTGSNQPQHF
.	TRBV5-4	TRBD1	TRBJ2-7	TGTGCCAGCAGCACGAGACAGGGTCCTCCCGAGCAGTACTTC	CASSTRQGPPEQYF
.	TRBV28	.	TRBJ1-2	TGTGCCAGCAGTTTCCCGACAGGCGGTCACTATGGCTACACCTTC	CASSFPTGGHYGYTF
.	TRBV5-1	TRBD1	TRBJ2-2	TGCGCCAGCAGCTTCGGACAGGACGAGAGGCTGTTTTTT	CASSFGQDERLFF
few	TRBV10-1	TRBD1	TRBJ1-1	TGCGCCAGCATGGTCGGACAGGGGGAAGTCATGAACACTGAAGCTTTCTTT	CASMVGQGEVMNTEAFF
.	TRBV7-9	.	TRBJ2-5	TGTGCCAGCAGCTTAGAGGACTTCCAAGAGACCCAGTACTTC	CASSLEDFQETQYF
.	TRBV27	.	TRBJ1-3	TGTGCCAGCGGGGTAACAGGGTCTGGAAACACCATATATTTT	CASGVTGSGNTIYF
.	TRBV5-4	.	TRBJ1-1	TGTGCCAGCAGCTTGGCCCAGGGGCTCACTGAAGCTTTCTTT	CASSLAQGLTEAFF
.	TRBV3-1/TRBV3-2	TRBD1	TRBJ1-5	TGTGCCAGCAGTAGCACGGACAGGGGGGAACATCAGCCCCAGCATTTT	CASSSTDRGEHQPQHF
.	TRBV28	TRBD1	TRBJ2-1	TGTGCCAGCAGTTTATGGACAGGGGGGCCCTACAATGAGCAGTTCTTC	CASSLWTGGPYNEQFF
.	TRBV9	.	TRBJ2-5	TGTGCCAGCAGCCCTCTGTTGGGACAAGAAGCAGAGACCCAGTACTTC	CASSPLLGQEAETQYF
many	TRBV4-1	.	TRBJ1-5	TGCGCCAGCAGCCAAGAGGCAGTTAGCAATCAGCCCCAGCATTTT	CASSQEAVSNQPQHF
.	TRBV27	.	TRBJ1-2	TGTGCCAGCAGTGCACGAGGCCGGAACTATGGCTACACCTTC	CASSARGRNYGYTF
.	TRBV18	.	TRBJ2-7	TGTGCCAGCTCACCCCCCCAGCAGGGCGTCTACGAGCAGTACTTC	CASSPPQQGVYEQYF
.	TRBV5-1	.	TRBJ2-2	TGCGCCAGCAGCTTTAACGGGGGACAGCCAGCGAACACCGGGGAGCTGTTTTTT	CASSFNGGQPANTGELFF
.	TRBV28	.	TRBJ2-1	TGTGCCAGCAGTTTACGTCGCAATGAGCAGTTCTTC	CASSLRRNEQFF
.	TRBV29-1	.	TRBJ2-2	TGCAGCGTGGCTGGACACAAGAACACCGGGGAGCTGTTTTTT	CSVAGHKNTGELFF
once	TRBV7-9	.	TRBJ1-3	TGTGCCAGCAGCATAGGCCTAATCTCTGGAAACACCATATATTTT	CASSIGLISGNTIYF
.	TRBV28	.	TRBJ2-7	TGTGCCAGCAGTCCCTCTGCAGGGCGGCCCTACGAGCAGTACTTC	CASSPSAGRPYEQYF
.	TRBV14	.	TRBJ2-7	TGTGCCAGCAGCCAATCCTCTCCCTACGAGCAGTACTTC	CASSQSSPYEQYF
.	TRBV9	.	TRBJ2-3	TGTGCCAGCAGCCTAAAAGGCGGAACGGTCACAGATACGCAGTATTTT	CASSLKGGTVTDTQYF
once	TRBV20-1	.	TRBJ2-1	TGCAGTGCTAGTCCTAGCAGAGGCTCCTACAATGAGCAGTTCTTC	CSASPSRGSYNEQFF
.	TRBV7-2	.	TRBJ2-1	TGTGCCAGCAGCCTGGGGGCGGGAGTCTCCTACAATGAGCAGTTCTTC	CASSLGAGVSYNEQFF
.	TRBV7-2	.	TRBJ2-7	TGTGCCAGCAGCTTAGCGGGGGGGCTCGAGCAGTACTTC	CASSLAGGLEQYF
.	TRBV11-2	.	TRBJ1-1	TGTGCCAGCAGCCCGGTGCGGGGTCTCACTGAAGCTTTCTTT	CASSPVRGLTEAFF
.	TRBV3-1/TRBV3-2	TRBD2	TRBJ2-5	TGTGCCAGCAGTCAGAACCTAGCGGGGCGGGTAGAGACCCAGTACTTC	CASSQNLAGRVETQYF
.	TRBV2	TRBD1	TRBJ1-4	TGTGCCAGCACCAGCCAGGACAGGGTAGTTGGTGAAAAACTGTTTTTT	CASTSQDRVVGEKLFF
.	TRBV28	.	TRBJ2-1	TGTGCCAGCAGACTAGATTCCAATGAGCAGTTCTTC	CASRLDSNEQFF
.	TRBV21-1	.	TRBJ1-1	TGTGCCAGCAGTGGTGGAAAAAAACTGAGGGGAGGGGGGTCCCCGGGTGCTGAAGCTTTCTTT	CASSGGKKLRGGGSPGAEAFF
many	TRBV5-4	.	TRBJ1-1	TGTGCCAGCAGCTTCTCAAGCGGGAACACTGAAGCTTTCTTT	CASSFSSGNTEAFF
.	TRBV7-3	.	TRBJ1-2	TGTGCCAGCAGCTTACGGCCAGGCCCCATATATGGCTACACCTTC	CASSLRPGPIYGYTF
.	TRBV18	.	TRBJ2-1	TGTGCCAGCTCACCCATACTGGACATAGACAATGAGCAGTTCTTC	CASSPILDIDNEQFF
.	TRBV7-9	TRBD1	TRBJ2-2	TGTGCCAGCAGAACGGAGGACAGGCTTGTGGACACCGGGGAGCTGTTTTTT	CASRTEDRLVDTGELFF
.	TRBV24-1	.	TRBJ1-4	TGTGCCACCAGTGATTCAAGGGGATCCCACGAAAAACTGTTTTTT	CATSDSRGSHEKLFF
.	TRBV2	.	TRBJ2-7	TGTGCCAGCAGGCCCGGTGAGCAGTACTTC	CASRPGEQYF
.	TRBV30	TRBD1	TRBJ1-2	TGTGCCTGGAGAGGGACAGGGACAAACTATGGCTACACCTTC	CAWRGTGTNYGYTF
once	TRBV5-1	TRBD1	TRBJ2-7	TGCGCCAGCAGCTTCTTGGGACAGGTGGGCGACGAGCAGTACTTC	CASSFLGQVGDEQYF
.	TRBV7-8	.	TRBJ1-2	TGTGCCAGCAGCTTAATCTTAGCGGGGGCGGTAGGAGGCTACACCTTC	CASSLILAGAVGGYTF
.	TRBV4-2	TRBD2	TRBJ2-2	TGTGCCAGCAGCCAAGGCCTCCTAGCGGGGGACCCCACCGGGGAGCTGTTTTTT	CASSQGLLAGDPTGELFF
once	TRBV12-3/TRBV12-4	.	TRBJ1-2	TGTGCCAGCGGCTTGAACAGGGTCCCTGGCTACACCTTC	CASGLNRVPGYTF
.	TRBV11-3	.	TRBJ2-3	TGTGCCAGCAGCTTGGGAGCCCTAGGGGATACGCAGTATTTT	CASSLGALGDTQYF
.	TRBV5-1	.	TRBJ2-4	TGCGCCAGCAGCTTGGGGCGGACACCCCCCGAGCCAGGAAACATTCAGTACTTC	CASSLGRTPPEPGNIQYF
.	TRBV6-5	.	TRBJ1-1	TGTGCCAGCAGCACTGATAGGTCAGGGAAGGGCGCTTTCTTT	CASSTDRSGKGAFF
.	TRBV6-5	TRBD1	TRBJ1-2	TGTGCCAGCAGTTACACAGGGGCGGGCTATGGCTACACCTTC	CASSYTGAGYGYTF
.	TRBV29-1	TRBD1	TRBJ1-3	TGCAGCGTTGAGAGGGGGCTAAACACCATATATTTT	CSVERGLNTIYF